This paragraph covers one T cell receptor beta chain sequence. This sample stems from a study of CD8 T cells in Susac syndrome. The authors reverse transcribed roughly 0.5 to 1 ug RNA with random hexamers. The CDR3 of TCR beta was amplified by immunoSEQ multiplex PCR across 54 Vbeta and 13 Jbeta. Via MiXCR, TCRdb re-called the immunoSEQ multiplex PCR reads, giving one row per CDR3 protein. Counted here are around 170,000 distinct CDR3 sequences, approximately 95% occurring once; the ten biggest clones make up about 0.15%. Trimming cost V 1 base and J 1 base, with 10 bases left between them. This CDR3 region has 15 residues. In germline, CDR1 is MGHRA, CDR2 YSYEKL.

The specimen sequenced was CD8+ T cells from PBMCs. This chain links TRBV4-1 with TRBJ2-5; the D gene could be TRBD1 or TRBD2 (5 bases each). The receptor was derived from a human donor with Susac syndrome. The CDR3 DNA is TGCGCCAGCAGCCAAGTGCTGGGGACCCAAGAGACCCAGTACTTC. The encoded protein is CASSQVLGTQETQYF.